The clone carrying this TCR beta chain was detected many times. The antigen remains unidentified. The sample is drawn from a study of molecular identifiers for immune sequencing clone quantification. Using 10%, 30% or 50% RNA, naive CD8 libraries were derived from around 20,000 to 1,000,000 sorted cells. It was with previously described methods and listed TCR primers that bulk TCR libraries were made. TCRdb analysed the PCR reads with MiXCR anew, one entry per CDR3 protein. This table holds more than 450,000 distinct CDR3 sequences, about 20% found once. Findings of the study overall: Clone sizes that are highly expanded could be underestimated when identical TCR molecules share a barcode.

This CDR3 spans 14 amino acids. The V gene lost 4 bases and the J gene lost 4 bases, with 13 bases spanning the gap. Sequencing was performed on naive CD8+ T cells from blood, with Jurkat cell RNA spiked in. Subset specified: FACS-sorted CD8+CD4-CCR7+CD45RA+ naive T cells. This TCR derives from a human donor in good health. Some libraries in this study had Jurkat cell RNA spiked in. The V and J genes are TRBV12-3 or TRBV12-4 and TRBJ1-2, with D hard to call. This CDR3 is CASSSPGEVYGYTF. The CDR3 nucleotides are TGTGCCAGCAGTTCCCCAGGAGAGGTCTATGGCTACACCTTC.